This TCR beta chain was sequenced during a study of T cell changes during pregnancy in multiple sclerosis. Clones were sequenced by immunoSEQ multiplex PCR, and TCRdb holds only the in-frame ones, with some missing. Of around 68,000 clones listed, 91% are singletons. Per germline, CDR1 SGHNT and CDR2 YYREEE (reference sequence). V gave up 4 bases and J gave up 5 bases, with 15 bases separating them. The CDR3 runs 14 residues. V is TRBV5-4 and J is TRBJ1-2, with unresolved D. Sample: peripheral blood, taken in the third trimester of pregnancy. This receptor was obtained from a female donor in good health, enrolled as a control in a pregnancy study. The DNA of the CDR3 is TGTGCCAGCAGCCGTCAGGTTTCCCCTTATGGCTACACCTTC. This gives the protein CASSRQVSPYGYTF.